A single sample gave rise to the 21 T cell receptor beta chains below, sequenced in a study of blood T cell repertoires in COVID-19. Method: immunoSEQ multiplex PCR; TCRdb's copy keeps in-frame clones and lacks some. The sample comprises under 200,000 clones, approximately 80% of which are singletons, and approximately 9.9% rests with the top ten. Material for sequencing was PBMCs or T cells enriched from blood (not recorded which). These receptors all come from a man between 50 and 59 years old who had recovered from COVID-19.

V is TRBV12-3 or TRBV12-4 and J is TRBJ1-2, with D unresolved. V lost 5 bases and J 6 bases, leaving 7 bases between the germline ends. This CDR3 has 11 residues. CDR3 amino acids: CASSGGDGYTF. The CDR3 DNA follows: TGTGCCAGCAGTGGTGGAGATGGCTACACCTTC.

The chain has TRBV5-4 and TRBJ2-1; D unresolved. There are 13 residues in the CDR3. Germline lookup yields CDR1 SGHNT and CDR2 YYREEE (reference sequence). Between the trimmed V and J ends, which lost 0 bases and 8 bases, there was a span of 9 bases. CDR3 DNA: TGTGCCAGCAGCTTGGCCCCCCCGGATGAGCAGTTCTTC. Translated: CASSLAPPDEQFF.

The chain employs TRBV6-5 and TRBJ1-5; D ambiguous. The CDR3 is 14 amino acids. Germline CDR1 reads MNHEY; CDR2 reads SVGAGI. Between the trimmed V and J ends, which lost 2 bases and 6 bases, there was a span of 11 bases. CDR3 in amino acids: CASSYDFWSQPQHF. CDR3 sequence (DNA): TGTGCCAGCAGTTACGACTTTTGGAGTCAGCCCCAGCATTTT.

V usage is TRBV3-1 (or the pseudogene TRBV3-2) and J usage is TRBJ1-3; 7 bases are a match to TRBD1. Germline lookup yields CDR1 LGHDT and CDR2 YNNKEL (reference sequence). The V and J ends lost 7 bases and 2 bases, in that order; junction bases with no gene match: 8. The length of the CDR3 is 15 residues. This chain's CDR3 is CASTELTGTGNTIYF. For the CDR3, the DNA is TGTGCCAGCACCGAACTGACAGGGACTGGAAACACCATATATTTT.

V usage is TRBV19 and J usage is TRBJ2-3; 11 nucleotides line up with TRBD2. Losses at the gene ends were 10 bases for V and 8 bases for J; bases not matched to a gene: 8. CDR3 length equals 13 residues. Germline V gives CDR1 LNHDA, CDR2 SQIVND (reference sequence). The CDR3 sequence: CATRGLAGGTQYF. As DNA, the CDR3 is TGTGCCACCCGGGGGCTAGCGGGAGGTACGCAGTATTTT.

At least ten counts were recorded for this clone. The rearrangement links TRBV6-5 to TRBJ1-1; D is possibly TRBD1 (6 bases). Germline V lookup: CDR1 MNHEY, CDR2 SVGAGI. Trimming left V 6 bases short and J 7 bases short, with 12 bases between. The CDR3 loop spans 12 amino acids. The CDR3 protein is CASRANRVEAFF. The CDR3 region has the DNA TGTGCCAGCAGGGCTAACAGGGTTGAAGCTTTCTTT.

The genes are TRBV11-2 and TRBJ1-2, with 8 bases identical to TRBD1. Per germline, CDR1 SGHAT and CDR2 FQNNGV. V lost 2 bases and J lost 5; bases outside the gene matches: 7. The CDR3 is made up of 15 amino acids. The CDR3 DNA reads as TGTGCCAGCAGCTTAATGGCAGGGGGCCGATATGGCTACACCTTC. This sequence encodes CASSLMAGGRYGYTF.

J is TRBJ2-1 and V is TRBV3-1 (or the pseudogene TRBV3-2); TRBD2 matches 16 bases. Germline V CDR1 and CDR2: LGHDT, YNNKEL (reference sequence). The CDR3 has 17 amino acids. V dropped 4 bases and J dropped 6; count of bases not matched to a gene: 6. CDR3 region: CASSPGLAGGPSNEQFF. The CDR3 DNA reads TGTGCCAGCAGCCCGGGACTAGCGGGAGGGCCGAGCAATGAGCAGTTCTTC.

The chain employs TRBV27 and TRBJ2-1; 11 bases line up with TRBD1. The ends lost 2 bases at V and 6 bases at J; junction bases unmatched: 6. Germline V gives CDR1 MNHEY, CDR2 SMNVEV (reference sequence). This CDR3 has 16 residues. The CDR3 coding sequence is TGTGCCAGCAGTTTACCTCGGGGGACAGGGGGCAATGAGCAGTTCTTC. Protein sequence: CASSLPRGTGGNEQFF.

A remark on this clone: Other DNA variants within this sample encode the same CDR3. V and J are TRBV2 and TRBJ1-4; D gene unclear. V lost 3 bases and J lost 0, with 8 bases in between. Per germline, CDR1 SNHLY and CDR2 FYNNEI. The CDR3 is 15 amino acids. In nucleotides, the CDR3 is TGTGCCAGCAGTGAGGGGAGTGCAACTAATGAAAAACTGTTTTTT. Amino acid sequence: CASSEGSATNEKLFF.

The CDR3 sequence is CAISEKTGSPYEQYF. CDR3 bases: TGTGCCATCAGTGAGAAAACAGGGAGTCCCTACGAGCAGTACTTC. V and J are TRBV10-3 and TRBJ2-7, with TRBD1 as a possible D gene (6 bases). Trimming took off 2 bases at V and 2 bases at J, with 13 bases between the two ends. This CDR3 is built from 15 residues. The germline V gene has CDR1 ENHRY and CDR2 SYGVKD.

V and J are TRBV5-4 and TRBJ2-2; 7 bases align to TRBD1. This CDR3 region has 15 residues. Trimming took 5 bases from V and 4 from J; bases not matched to a gene: 8. Germline V gene lookup returns CDR1 SGHNT and CDR2 YYREEE (reference sequence). The CDR3 bases are TGTGCCAGCAGTCAAAGGGGGCAGGTCACCGGGGAGCTGTTTTTT. Protein product: CASSQRGQVTGELFF.

The J gene is TRBJ2-3, the V gene TRBV2, with 8 nucleotides matching TRBD2. Unmatched junction bases numbered 5, after V lost 4 bases and J lost 2 bases. The germline V gene encodes CDR1 SNHLY and CDR2 FYNNEI. The CDR3 has 15 amino acids. The CDR3, as DNA: TGTGCCAGCAGTGTGGCGGGGGGAAACACAGATACGCAGTATTTT. Translation gives CASSVAGGNTDTQYF.

This sequence joins TRBV28 and TRBJ1-5; perhaps TRBD1 as D (5 bases). The V gene lost 7 bases and the J gene lost 9 bases, with 22 bases spanning the gap. The CDR3 covers 15 residues. CDR1 is MDHEN and CDR2 is SYDVKM in the germline V gene. CDR3 residues: CASTTWGDGMLPQHF. DNA of the CDR3: TGTGCCAGCACAACTTGGGGGGACGGAATGTTGCCCCAGCATTTT.

V is TRBV19 and J is TRBJ1-4, with a weak D call TRBD1 (5 bases). Germline assignment: CDR1 LNHDA and CDR2 SQIVND (reference sequence). V lost 4 bases to trimming and J lost 5 bases, with 14 bases between them. The CDR3 runs 15 residues. The CDR3 region is CASSTPQGSNEKLFF. CDR3 in DNA: TGTGCCAGTAGTACCCCCCAGGGATCGAATGAAAAACTGTTTTTT.

This chain uses TRBV3-1 (or the pseudogene TRBV3-2) with TRBJ2-3; tentatively, D is TRBD2 (6 bases). Germline V gene lookup returns CDR1 LGHDT and CDR2 YNNKEL (reference sequence). V lost 1 base and J lost 5, with 13 bases in between. CDR3 length: 15 residues. Written as DNA, the CDR3 is TGTGCCAGCAGCCAAGCTGCGGGGCGCCAAGATACGCAGTATTTT. It encodes CASSQAAGRQDTQYF.

This chain uses TRBV19 with TRBJ2-2, with D possibly TRBD1 on 7 matching bases. V lost 7 bases to trimming and J lost 7 bases, with 19 bases between them. The CDR3 is 15 residues long. Germline V gene lookup returns CDR1 LNHDA and CDR2 SQIVND (reference sequence). CDR3 in DNA: TGTGCCAGTACCCCCCGGCCAGGGGGGAACGGGGAGCTGTTTTTT. Residues: CASTPRPGGNGELFF.

The chain employs TRBV7-9 and TRBJ1-1; D uncertain. CDR1 and CDR2 (germline): SEHNR, FQNEAQ (reference sequence). The CDR3 extends over 17 amino acids. V lost 6 bases, J lost 0 bases, and 20 bases lay in between. DNA for the CDR3: TGTGCCAGCAGATCTTTCGAAGAGGGTAAGGTGAACACTGAAGCTTTCTTT. The encoded protein is CASRSFEEGKVNTEAFF.

This chain links TRBV10-3 with TRBJ2-2; possibly TRBD1 for D (6 bases). The germline CDR1 and CDR2 sequences are ENHRY and SYGVKD. This CDR3 spans 16 amino acids. The ends were cut back, 2 bases at V and 1 base at J, with 11 bases in the middle. The CDR3 loop reads CAISEPGTKNTGELFF. The CDR3 nucleotides read TGTGCCATCAGTGAGCCCGGGACAAAGAACACCGGGGAGCTGTTTTTT.

The gene calls are TRBV3-1 (or the pseudogene TRBV3-2) and TRBJ2-7, with D perhaps TRBD2 (6 bases). The CDR3 contains 15 residues. Trimming stripped 0 bases from V and 5 bases from J, with 14 bases between. In germline, CDR1 is LGHDT, CDR2 YNNKEL (reference sequence). CDR3 amino acids: CASSQEGGSRDEQYF. In nucleotides, the CDR3 is TGTGCCAGCAGCCAAGAGGGGGGAAGTCGAGACGAGCAGTACTTC.

This sequence joins TRBV12-3 or TRBV12-4 and TRBJ2-1; 8 bases match TRBD1. The CDR3 totals 12 residues. V was pared by 6 bases and J by 8 bases, with 3 bases of the junction left unmatched. This CDR3 is CASSRTGYEQFF. The CDR3 DNA reads as TGTGCCAGCAGCAGGACAGGGTATGAGCAGTTCTTC.